The rows below give T cell receptor beta chains drawn from one sample of a study of Ad26.COV2.S vaccination and SARS-CoV-2 variants. Sequencing used immunoSEQ multiplex PCR; TCRdb keeps in-frame clones, though not all of them. The repertoire holds around 350,000 clones, with about 85% as singletons. The source material was peripheral blood, sampled in a trial of Ad26.COV2.S vaccine versus placebo. Receptors were obtained from a person between 18 and 65 years old who received the Ad26.COV2.S COVID-19 vaccine or a placebo. Each CDR3 is given with its conserved first and last residue. The D gene is left open where the match is weak. Clone size, where shown, is once, few, many, or a class for clones that have expanded.

TRBJ1-2,13,TRBV11-2,NA,few,CASSLDRNYGYTF,TGTGCCAGCAGCTTGGACAGAAACTATGGCTACACCTTC
TRBJ1-5,14,TRBV30,TRBD1,once,CAWNEDRGNQPQHF,TGTGCCTGGAATGAGGACAGGGGAAATCAGCCCCAGCATTTT
TRBJ1-6,16,TRBV2,TRBD1,few,CASSPETGFLGSPLHF,TGTGCCAGCAGCCCCGAGACAGGGTTCCTTGGATCACCCCTCCACTTT
TRBJ1-1,15,TRBV5-1,TRBD1,NA,CASSLDQGGNTEAFF,TGCGCCAGCAGCTTGGATCAGGGGGGGAACACTGAAGCTTTCTTT
TRBJ1-1,14,TRBV25-1,TRBD1,NA,CASSRQGATTEAFF,TGTGCCAGCAGTCGACAGGGGGCGACCACTGAAGCTTTCTTT
TRBJ2-1,14,TRBV19,TRBD2,NA,CASSITSGPNEQFF,TGTGCCAGTAGTATTACTAGCGGGCCCAATGAGCAGTTCTTC
TRBJ1-1,12,TRBV6-1,NA,NA,CASSEGDRTAFF,TGTGCCAGCAGTGAAGGGGACCGTACTGCTTTCTTT
TRBJ2-7,13,TRBV7-2,NA,once,CASSPDYPGEQYF,TGTGCCAGCAGCCCGGACTACCCCGGGGAGCAGTACTTC
TRBJ2-3,14,TRBV5-1,NA,NA,CASSLSGSTDTQYF,TGCGCCAGCAGCTTGTCTGGGAGCACAGATACGCAGTATTTT
TRBJ2-5,13,TRBV5-1,NA,NA,CASSVRTQETQYF,TGCGCCAGCAGCGTCCGGACCCAAGAGACCCAGTACTTC
TRBJ2-1,13,TRBV12-2,NA,NA,CASRSRDPNEQFF,TGTGCAAGTCGCTCTCGGGACCCCAATGAGCAGTTCTTC
TRBJ1-5,14,TRBV18,NA,once,CASSGGSHNQPQHF,TGTGCCAGCTCAGGTGGCAGCCACAATCAGCCCCAGCATTTT
TRBJ2-2,14,TRBV7-9,NA,NA,CASNRDDITGELFF,TGTGCCAGCAACAGGGACGATATCACCGGGGAGCTGTTTTTT
TRBJ2-7,14,TRBV6-6,TRBD1,NA,CASRETGGSYEQYF,TGTGCCAGCAGGGAAACAGGGGGCTCCTACGAGCAGTACTTC
TRBJ1-6,14,TRBV3-1/TRBV3-2,NA,many,CASTAASNNSPLHF,TGTGCCAGCACCGCCGCCAGTAATAATTCACCCCTCCACTTT